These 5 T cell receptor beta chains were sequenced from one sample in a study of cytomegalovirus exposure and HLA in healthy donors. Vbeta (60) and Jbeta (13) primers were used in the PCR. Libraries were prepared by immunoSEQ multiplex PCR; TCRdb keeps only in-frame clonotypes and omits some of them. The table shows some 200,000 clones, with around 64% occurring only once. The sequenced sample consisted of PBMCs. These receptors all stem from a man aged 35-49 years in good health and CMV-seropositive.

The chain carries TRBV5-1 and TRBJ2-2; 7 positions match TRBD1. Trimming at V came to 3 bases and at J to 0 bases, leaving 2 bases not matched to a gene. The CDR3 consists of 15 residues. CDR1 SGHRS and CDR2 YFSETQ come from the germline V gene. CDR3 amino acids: CASSWDRPNTGELFF. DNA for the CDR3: TGCGCCAGCAGCTGGGACAGACCGAACACCGGGGAGCTGTTTTTT.

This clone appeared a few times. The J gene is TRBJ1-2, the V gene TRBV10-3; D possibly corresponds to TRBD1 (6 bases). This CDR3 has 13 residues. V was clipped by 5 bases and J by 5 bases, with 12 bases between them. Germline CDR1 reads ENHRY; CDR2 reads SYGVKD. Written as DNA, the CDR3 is TGTGCCATCAGTCCAGGGGAGTGGTATGGCTACACCTTC. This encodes CAISPGEWYGYTF.

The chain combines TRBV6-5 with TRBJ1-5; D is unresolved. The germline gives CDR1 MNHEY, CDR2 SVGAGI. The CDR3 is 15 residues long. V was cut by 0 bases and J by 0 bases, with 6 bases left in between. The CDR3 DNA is TGTGCCAGCAGTTACTCTGCGAATAGCAATCAGCCCCAGCATTTT. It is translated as CASSYSANSNQPQHF.

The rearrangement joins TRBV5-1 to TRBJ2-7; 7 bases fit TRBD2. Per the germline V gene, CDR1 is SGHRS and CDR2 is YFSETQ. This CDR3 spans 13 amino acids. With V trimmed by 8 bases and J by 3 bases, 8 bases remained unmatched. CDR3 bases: TGCGCCAGTGCGATGGGGGGGAGCTACGAGCAGTACTTC. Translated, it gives CASAMGGSYEQYF.

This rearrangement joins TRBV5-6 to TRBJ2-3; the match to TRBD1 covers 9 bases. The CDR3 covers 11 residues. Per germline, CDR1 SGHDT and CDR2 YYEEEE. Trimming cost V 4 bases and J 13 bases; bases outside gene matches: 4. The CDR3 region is CASSLGQGEYF. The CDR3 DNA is TGTGCCAGCAGCCTGGGACAGGGAGAGTATTTT.